A single sample is the source of the 28 T cell receptor beta chains below, sequenced in a study of metastatic and nonmetastatic thyroid tumors (dated by TCRdb to about 2020). No treatment had been received by any patient before thyroid surgery. Receptor libraries were prepared by PCR. Data came from an Illumina HiSeq 4000. TCRdb reprocessed the public reads (quality trimming at Q25 with fastp, clone calling with MiXCR) and kept in-frame beta chains. Within this sample are 20,000 to 30,000 clones, with about an eighth of them counted one time only. Approximately 4.9% of the sample goes to the ten largest clones. Sequencing was done on a sample of blood. The source of these receptors is a female donor with papillary thyroid cancer or a benign thyroid nodule (not recorded which). Some clones in this sample may be carry-over from other donors' samples.

This clone was picked up many times. The chain couples TRBV28 to TRBJ2-1; the match to TRBD2 covers 14 bases. In germline, CDR1 is MDHEN, CDR2 SYDVKM. This CDR3 is built from 18 residues. Trimming at V came to 6 bases and at J to 4 bases, leaving 11 bases not matched to a gene. CDR3 loop: CASSSTTSGRAVYNEQFF. The CDR3 DNA reads as TGTGCCAGCAGCTCGACGACTAGCGGGAGGGCCGTATACAATGAGCAGTTCTTC. The full variable domain, with the rest looked up from reference TRBV28 and TRBJ2-1, is DVKVTQSSRYLVKRTGEKVFLECVQDMDHENMFWYRQDPGLGLRLIYFSYDVKMKEKGDIPEGYSVSREKKERFSLILESASTNQTSMYLCASSSTTSGRAVYNEQFFGPGTRLTVL.

This clone showed up many times. The V and J genes are TRBV3-1 and TRBJ2-5, with D tentatively TRBD2 (5 bases). CDR1 is LGHDT, CDR2 YNNKEL, per germline (reference sequence). The CDR3 is 16 amino acids. The V end was cut by 4 bases, the J end by 2 bases, with 17 bases between. The CDR3, as DNA: TGTGCCAGCAGCCCCGGAGGACCTACCATTCAAGAGACCCAGTACTTC. It codes for CASSPGGPTIQETQYF.

Turning to this clone: One end of the junction varies from germline; a read error may be responsible. This chain uses TRBV7-2 with TRBJ2-7; weak D call: TRBD1 (5 bases). This CDR3 is built from 14 residues. CDR1 is SGHTA, CDR2 FQGNSA, per germline. The CDR3 loop reads CASSLGGWVYDQYF. The CDR3 region has the DNA TGTGCCAGCAGCTTAGGGGGCTGGGTCTACGATCAGTACTTC.

This clone was seen many times. This sequence joins TRBV28 and TRBJ2-7; D possibly matches TRBD1 or TRBD2 (5 bases each). Deletions cut 7 bases from V and 2 bases from J, with 15 bases between. Germline V gives CDR1 MDHEN, CDR2 SYDVKM. The length of the CDR3 is 14 residues. This chain's CDR3 is CASIGTDPTYEQYF. CDR3 DNA sequence: TGTGCCAGCATTGGGACGGACCCCACCTACGAGCAGTACTTC.

This clone was seen repeatedly, ten times or more. The rearrangement links TRBV30 to TRBJ1-2; tentative D call: TRBD1 (6 bases). With 0 bases removed from V and 7 bases from J, the gap between germline ends came to 12 bases. Germline V gene lookup returns CDR1 GTSNPN and CDR2 SVGIG (reference sequence). The CDR3 runs to 13 residues. CDR3 sequence reads: CAWSVGGGGGYTF. Written as DNA, the CDR3 is TGTGCCTGGAGTGTAGGAGGGGGGGGTGGCTACACCTTC.

This clone came up many times. V and J are TRBV30 and TRBJ1-6, with D tentatively TRBD1 (6 bases). CDR1 GTSNPN and CDR2 SVGIG come from the germline V gene (reference sequence). The CDR3 contains 14 residues. Trimming shortened V by 3 bases and J by 5 bases, and 11 bases separated the two germline ends. The CDR3 reads CAWRRGQNNSPLHF. For the CDR3, the DNA is TGTGCCTGGAGAAGAGGACAGAATAATTCACCCCTCCACTTT. Together with reference TRBV30 and TRBJ1-6, the CDR3 gives the full variable domain: SQTIHQWPATLVQPVGSPLSLECTVEGTSNPNLYWYRQAAGRGLQLLFYSVGIGQISSEVPQNLSASRPQDRQFILSSKKLLLSDSGFYLCAWRRGQNNSPLHFGNGTRLTVT.

This clone was seen repeatedly, ten times or more. The CDR3 sequence: CAISESSGYTF. For the CDR3, the DNA is TGTGCCATCAGTGAGTCGTCAGGCTACACCTTC. J is TRBJ1-2 and V is TRBV10-3; D gene ambiguous. The CDR3 is 11 residues long. Germline values: CDR1 ENHRY, CDR2 SYGVKD. V lost 0 bases and J lost 8, with 4 bases in between.

This clone was seen at least ten times. The rearrangement uses TRBV27 and TRBJ2-1; D is uncertain. The V end lost 0 bases, the J end lost 5 bases, and 14 bases lay between the germline ends. The CDR3 extends over 16 amino acids. Per the germline V gene, CDR1 is MNHEY and CDR2 is SMNVEV (reference sequence). CDR3 sequence: CASSLSGLPHDNEQFF. CDR3 nucleotides: TGTGCCAGCAGTTTATCGGGTCTCCCGCATGACAATGAGCAGTTCTTC.

This clone was recorded many times. The gene calls are TRBV10-3 and TRBJ2-1; 12 bases are a match to TRBD2. The CDR3 length is 18 residues. Germline V gene data show CDR1 as ENHRY and CDR2 as SYGVKD. The V segment lost 4 bases and the J segment 4 bases; nucleotides outside the gene matches: 11. CDR3 DNA sequence: TGTGCCATCAGTGTCCACGACCAGGGACTAGCGGGTTACAATGAGCAGTTCTTC. Its translation: CAISVHDQGLAGYNEQFF.

This clone was picked up many times. This sequence joins TRBV29-1 and TRBJ1-1; D uncertain. The ends were cut back, 2 bases at V and 0 bases at J, with 4 bases in the middle. Germline lookup yields CDR1 SQVTM and CDR2 ANQGSEA. The CDR3 consists of 12 residues. The CDR3 loop is CSVETVNTEAFF. CDR3 nucleotide sequence: TGCAGCGTTGAAACGGTGAACACTGAAGCTTTCTTT. The entire variable domain, with the rest obtained from reference TRBV29-1 and TRBJ1-1, is as follows: SAVISQKPSRDICQRGTSLTIQCQVDSQVTMMFWYRQQPGQSLTLIATANQGSEATYESGFVIDKFPISRPNLTFSTLTVSNMSPEDSSIYLCSVETVNTEAFFGQGTRLTVV.

In regard to this clone: A read error may account for a junction end that differs from germline. The chain joins TRBV7-8 to TRBJ2-1; 9 bases are shared with TRBD2. This CDR3 contains 15 residues. Germline V lookup: CDR1 SGHVS, CDR2 FQNEAQ. CDR3 DNA: TGTGCCAGCAGCCGGGGGATTAGCGGGAGCAATGAGCATTTCTTC. Protein product: CASSRGISGSNEHFF.

This clone occurred many times. J is TRBJ2-3 and V is TRBV6-1, with 10 bases that match TRBD2. The CDR3 is made up of 15 amino acids. From germline, CDR1 is MNHNS and CDR2 SASEGT. J gave up 6 bases and V 6 bases, and 9 bases lay outside the gene matches. The CDR3 coding sequence is TGTGCCAGCAGCAGAGGGACTAGCGAGGGGGATACGCAGTATTTT. It translates to CASSRGTSEGDTQYF.

This clone was counted at least ten times. The chain is built from TRBV11-1 and TRBJ1-1; the D gene is possibly TRBD1 (5 bases). Germline V gene data show CDR1 as SGHAT and CDR2 as FQDESV (reference sequence). The V and J ends lost 0 bases and 1 base respectively, with 21 bases between them. The CDR3 length is 19 residues. The CDR3 is CASSLAGTLWVLRNTEAFF. The CDR3 region has the DNA TGTGCCAGCAGCTTAGCTGGGACGTTATGGGTCCTAAGGAACACTGAAGCTTTCTTT.

The CDR3 DNA reads as TGTGCCAGCAGCGTAGTGACAGGGGATAACTATGGCTACACCTTC. Translating it yields CASSVVTGDNYGYTF. The chain combines TRBV9 with TRBJ1-2; 8 bases are shared with TRBD1. The germline V gene encodes CDR1 SGDLS and CDR2 YYNGEE. The CDR3 is 15 residues long. Trimming took 0 bases from V and 1 from J; bases not matched to a gene: 2.

This clone was picked up many times. Other DNA sequences in this specimen translate into the identical CDR3. The genes are TRBV12-3 or TRBV12-4 and TRBJ2-7; D call uncertain. This CDR3 spans 13 amino acids. V was pared by 1 base and J by 4 bases, with 8 bases between. The CDR3 here is CASSLDRRYEQYF. CDR3 sequence (DNA): TGTGCCAGCAGTTTAGACCGACGTTACGAGCAGTACTTC.

Points on this clone: A much larger clonotype is one base distant, so this may be a read error. The CDR3 sequence is CASSNGGSLNIQYF. The CDR3 nucleotides read TGTGCCAGCAGCAATGGCGGGAGTCTCAACATTCAGTACTTC. The chain uses TRBV7-9 and TRBJ2-4, with TRBD2 matching 7 bases. This CDR3 comprises 14 residues. Trimming took 5 bases from V and 7 from J; bases not matched to a gene: 8. Per germline, CDR1 SEHNR and CDR2 FQNEAQ (reference sequence).

This clone was counted ten times or more. This rearrangement joins TRBV5-5 to TRBJ2-3; possible D gene TRBD2, 7 bases. V was pared by 4 bases and J by 4 bases, with 19 bases between. Germline-derived CDR1 and CDR2 are SGHKS and YYEKEE (reference sequence). The CDR3 contains 16 residues. The chain's CDR3 is CASSPVGGGFADTQYF. CDR3 bases: TGTGCCAGCAGCCCCGTGGGAGGGGGTTTCGCAGATACGCAGTATTTT. Full variable domain (remainder filled in from reference TRBV5-5 and TRBJ2-3): DAGVTQSPTHLIKTRGQQVTLRCSPISGHKSVSWYQQVLGQGPQFIFQYYEKEERGRGNFPDRFSARQFPNYSSELNVNALLLGDSALYLCASSPVGGGFADTQYFGPGTRLTVL.

This clone was observed many times. The chain has TRBV24-1 and TRBJ1-1, with D maybe TRBD1 (5 bases). Trimming cost V 3 bases and J 4 bases, with 14 bases left between them. Germline V lookup: CDR1 KGHDR, CDR2 SFDVKD. The CDR3 covers 15 residues. This chain's CDR3 is CATSDQAAGVTEAFF. For the CDR3, the DNA is TGTGCCACCAGTGATCAAGCGGCGGGGGTCACTGAAGCTTTCTTT.

Relative to its sample, this clone is medium-sized. The CDR3 protein is CASRKGGDRGGEQYF. For the CDR3, the DNA is TGTGCCAGCAGAAAGGGGGGAGACAGGGGCGGCGAGCAGTACTTC. V gene TRBV6-2 or TRBV6-3 combines with J gene TRBJ2-7; 8 bases line up with TRBD1. CDR3 length equals 15 residues. With V trimmed by 6 bases and J by 6 bases, 13 bases remained unmatched. CDR1 is MNHEY and CDR2 is SVGEGT in the germline V gene.

This clone has a count of ten or more. V usage is TRBV6-1 and J usage is TRBJ1-4, with D unclear. Germline V gives CDR1 MNHNS, CDR2 SASEGT. The CDR3 is 11 residues long. The ends were cut back, 4 bases at V and 12 bases at J, with 9 bases in the middle. The DNA of the CDR3 is TGTGCCAGCAGTGCGACATTGGAACTGTTTTTT. Protein: CASSATLELFF.

This clone was counted ten times or more. The chain links TRBV2 to TRBJ2-7; 9 nucleotides line up with TRBD1. Trimming removed 8 bases from V and 5 bases from J; junction bases left unmatched: 13. Per germline, CDR1 SNHLY and CDR2 FYNNEI. The CDR3 is made up of 15 amino acids. The CDR3 spells CASAQRGQGTDEQYF. CDR3 coding DNA: TGTGCCAGCGCACAGAGGGGACAGGGAACGGACGAGCAGTACTTC.

At least ten counts were recorded for this clone. The chain employs TRBV27 and TRBJ2-1; D remains ambiguous. Germline V gene sequence: CDR1 MNHEY, CDR2 SMNVEV (reference sequence). Trimming left V 5 bases short and J 5 bases short, with 13 bases between. The CDR3 covers 14 residues. The chain's CDR3 is CASSGSVTHNEQFF. The CDR3 DNA is TGTGCCAGCAGTGGGTCTGTCACACACAATGAGCAGTTCTTC.

This clone was counted at least ten times. V is TRBV6-1 and J is TRBJ1-5; possibly TRBD1 for D (5 bases). CDR1 is MNHNS and CDR2 is SASEGT in the germline V gene. V gave up 1 base and J gave up 9 bases, with 7 bases separating them. This CDR3 has 12 amino acids. The CDR3 nucleotides read TGTGCCAGCAGTGAAGGTGGGGGGCCCCAGCATTTT. Encoded protein: CASSEGGGPQHF.

This chain links TRBV7-8 with TRBJ1-1, with D possibly being TRBD1 (5 bases). V was trimmed by 9 bases and J by 5 bases, leaving 19 bases between them. The CDR3 is 14 residues long. Germline V gene data show CDR1 as SGHVS and CDR2 as FQNEAQ. CDR3 nucleotides: TGTGCCAGTAGCCTCGGGCGGGGGGAAACTGAAGCTTTCTTT. It codes for CASSLGRGETEAFF. Complete variable domain (other parts from reference TRBV7-8 and TRBJ1-1): GAGVSQSPRYKVAKRGQDVALRCDPISGHVSLFWYQQALGQGPEFLTYFQNEAQLDKSGLPSDRFFAERPEGSVSTLKIQRTQQEDSAVYLCASSLGRGETEAFFGQGTRLTVV.

In regard to this clone: A read error may be the cause here, since a much bigger clone is one base away. The chain joins TRBV6-4 to TRBJ1-2; no definite D call. The CDR3 length is 12 residues. Trimming left V 9 bases short and J 4 bases short, with 12 bases between. Germline V gives CDR1 MRHNA, CDR2 SNTAGT. The CDR3 region is CARYEASYGYTF. The CDR3 region has the DNA TGTGCCAGGTATGAAGCTTCCTATGGCTACACCTTC.

This clone was seen many times. The rearrangement joins TRBV28 to TRBJ1-6; D is perhaps TRBD1 (5 bases). The CDR3 has 14 amino acids. CDR1 is MDHEN, CDR2 SYDVKM, per germline. Trimming shortened V by 3 bases and J by 7 bases, and 10 bases separated the two germline ends. Here the CDR3 reads CASSLGQQNSPLHF. Here the CDR3 DNA reads TGTGCCAGCAGTTTGGGGCAGCAAAATTCACCCCTCCACTTT.

This clone has ten or more counts. The chain recombines TRBV6-1 with TRBJ2-2; no firm D call. CDR3 length: 16 residues. Germline values: CDR1 MNHNS, CDR2 SASEGT. Trimming left V 2 bases short and J 4 bases short, with 14 bases between. The CDR3 spells CASSERPAQATGELFF. The CDR3 DNA follows: TGTGCCAGCAGTGAAAGGCCCGCCCAGGCCACCGGGGAGCTGTTTTTT.

This clone was detected many times. The CDR3 protein is CASRRTGGNEQYF. CDR3 nucleotides: TGTGCCAGCCGACGGACAGGGGGCAACGAGCAGTACTTC. The V call is TRBV5-6, the J call TRBJ2-7, with 11 bases matching TRBD1. Germline trimming cut 7 bases from V and 5 bases from J; bases unmatched to any gene: 5. The CDR3 is made up of 13 amino acids. Germline assignment: CDR1 SGHDT and CDR2 YYEEEE.